This T cell receptor beta chain is from a study of T cells after posttransplantation cyclophosphamide. Germline V gives CDR1 SGHRS, CDR2 YFSETQ. CDR3 size: 14 residues. Trimming removed 0 bases at V and 4 bases at J, with 10 bases between. Clones were sequenced by immunoSEQ multiplex PCR, and TCRdb holds only the in-frame ones, with some missing. Of roughly 3,400 clones listed, 95% to 96% are singletons. The receptor was derived from a woman aged 45 to 65 in good health and a related stem cell transplant donor. J is TRBJ1-1 and V is TRBV5-1, with no clear D. Input material: naive CD8+ T cells sorted from PBMCs. This chain's CDR3 is CASSLASGSTEAFF. For the CDR3, the DNA is TGCGCCAGCAGCTTGGCCTCAGGTTCCACTGAAGCTTTCTTT.